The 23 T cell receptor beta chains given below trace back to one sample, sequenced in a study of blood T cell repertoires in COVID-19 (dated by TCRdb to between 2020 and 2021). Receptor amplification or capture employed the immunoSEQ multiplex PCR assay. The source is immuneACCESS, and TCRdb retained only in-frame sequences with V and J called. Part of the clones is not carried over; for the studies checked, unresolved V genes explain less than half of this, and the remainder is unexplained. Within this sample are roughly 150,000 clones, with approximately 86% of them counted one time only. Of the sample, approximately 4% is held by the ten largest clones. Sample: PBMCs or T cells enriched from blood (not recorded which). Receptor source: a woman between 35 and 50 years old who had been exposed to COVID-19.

The CDR3 bases are TGTGCCAGCAGCTTCAGGGTGGGCTATGGCTACACCTTC. This sequence encodes CASSFRVGYGYTF. The chain has TRBV5-5 and TRBJ1-2, with D possibly matching TRBD1 (5 bases). Germline CDR1 reads SGHKS; CDR2 reads YYEKEE (reference sequence). The CDR3 is made up of 13 amino acids. The germline V and J ends were trimmed by 2 bases and 4 bases, with 9 bases remaining between them.

The CDR3 here is CASRMAGASTDTQYF. DNA for the CDR3: TGTGCCAGCAGAATGGCGGGGGCTAGCACAGATACGCAGTATTTT. V is TRBV7-3 and J is TRBJ2-3, with D perhaps matching TRBD2 (7 bases). CDR3 length equals 15 residues. CDR1 and CDR2 (germline): SGHTA, FQGTGA. Trimming pared 6 bases from V and 0 bases from J, leaving 13 bases between.

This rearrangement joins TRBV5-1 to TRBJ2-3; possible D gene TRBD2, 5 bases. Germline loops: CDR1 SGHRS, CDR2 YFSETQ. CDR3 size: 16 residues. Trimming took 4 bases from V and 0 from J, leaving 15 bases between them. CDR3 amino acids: CASSVREQRSTDTQYF. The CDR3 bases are TGCGCCAGCAGCGTACGGGAACAACGTAGCACAGATACGCAGTATTTT. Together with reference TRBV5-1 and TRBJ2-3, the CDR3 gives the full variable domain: KAGVTQTPRYLIKTRGQQVTLSCSPISGHRSVSWYQQTPGQGLQFLFEYFSETQRNKGNFPGRFSGRQFSNSRSEMNVSTLELGDSALYLCASSVREQRSTDTQYFGPGTRLTVL.

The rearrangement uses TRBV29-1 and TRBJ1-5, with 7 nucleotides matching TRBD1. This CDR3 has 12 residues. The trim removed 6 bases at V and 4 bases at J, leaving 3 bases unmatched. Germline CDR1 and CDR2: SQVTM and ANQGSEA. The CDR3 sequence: CSVATGNQPQHF. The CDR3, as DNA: TGCAGCGTCGCGACAGGGAATCAGCCCCAGCATTTT.

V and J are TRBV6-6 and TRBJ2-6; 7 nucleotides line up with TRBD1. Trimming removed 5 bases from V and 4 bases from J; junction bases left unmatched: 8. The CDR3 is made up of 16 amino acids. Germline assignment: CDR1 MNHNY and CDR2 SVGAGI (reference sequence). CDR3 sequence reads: CASSHSGGAGANVLTF. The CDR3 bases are TGTGCCAGCAGTCATTCAGGGGGAGCAGGGGCCAACGTCCTGACTTTC.

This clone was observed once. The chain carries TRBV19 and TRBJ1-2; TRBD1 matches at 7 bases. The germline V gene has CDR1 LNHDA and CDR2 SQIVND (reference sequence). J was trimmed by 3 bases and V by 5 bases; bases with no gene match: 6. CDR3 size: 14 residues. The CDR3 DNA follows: TGTGCCAGTAGTGAGGCCAGGGGGTACTATGGCTACACCTTC. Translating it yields CASSEARGYYGYTF.

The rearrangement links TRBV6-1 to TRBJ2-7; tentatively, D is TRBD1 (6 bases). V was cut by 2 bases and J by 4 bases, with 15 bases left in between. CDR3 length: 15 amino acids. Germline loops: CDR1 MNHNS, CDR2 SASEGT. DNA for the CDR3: TGTGCCAGCAGTGAACATCCTCGGACAGCTTACGAGCAGTACTTC. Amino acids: CASSEHPRTAYEQYF.

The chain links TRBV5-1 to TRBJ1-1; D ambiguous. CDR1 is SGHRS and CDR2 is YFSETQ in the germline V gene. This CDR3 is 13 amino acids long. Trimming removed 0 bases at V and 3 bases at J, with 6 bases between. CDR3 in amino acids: CASSLGGHTEAFF. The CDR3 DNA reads TGCGCCAGCAGCTTGGGCGGGCACACTGAAGCTTTCTTT. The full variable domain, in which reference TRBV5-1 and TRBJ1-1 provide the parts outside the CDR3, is KAGVTQTPRYLIKTRGQQVTLSCSPISGHRSVSWYQQTPGQGLQFLFEYFSETQRNKGNFPGRFSGRQFSNSRSEMNVSTLELGDSALYLCASSLGGHTEAFFGQGTRLTVV.

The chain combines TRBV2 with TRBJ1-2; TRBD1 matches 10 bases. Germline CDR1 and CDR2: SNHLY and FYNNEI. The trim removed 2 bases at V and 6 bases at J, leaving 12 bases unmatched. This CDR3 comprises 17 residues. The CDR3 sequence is CASSEYPPGTGADGYTF. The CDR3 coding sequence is TGTGCCAGCAGTGAATACCCCCCCGGGACAGGGGCGGATGGCTACACCTTC.

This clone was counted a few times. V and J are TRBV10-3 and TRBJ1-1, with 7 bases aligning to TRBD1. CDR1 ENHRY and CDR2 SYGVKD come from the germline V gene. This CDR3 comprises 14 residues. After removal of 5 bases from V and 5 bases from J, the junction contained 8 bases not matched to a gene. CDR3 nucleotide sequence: TGTGCCATCAGTTACGGGCCAGGGGGAACTGAAGCTTTCTTT. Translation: CAISYGPGGTEAFF.

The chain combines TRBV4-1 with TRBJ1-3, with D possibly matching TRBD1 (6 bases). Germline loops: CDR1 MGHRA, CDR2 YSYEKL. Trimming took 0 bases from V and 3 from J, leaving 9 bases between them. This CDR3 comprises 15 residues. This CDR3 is CASSQETGYGNTIYF. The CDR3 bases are TGCGCCAGCAGCCAAGAGACAGGATATGGAAACACCATATATTTT.

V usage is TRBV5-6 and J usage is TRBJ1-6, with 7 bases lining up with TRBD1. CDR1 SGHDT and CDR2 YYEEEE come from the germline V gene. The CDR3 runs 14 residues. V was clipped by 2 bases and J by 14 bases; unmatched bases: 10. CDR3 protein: CASSFIRGRETLHF. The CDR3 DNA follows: TGTGCCAGCAGCTTCATAAGGGGGCGCGAAACCCTCCACTTT.

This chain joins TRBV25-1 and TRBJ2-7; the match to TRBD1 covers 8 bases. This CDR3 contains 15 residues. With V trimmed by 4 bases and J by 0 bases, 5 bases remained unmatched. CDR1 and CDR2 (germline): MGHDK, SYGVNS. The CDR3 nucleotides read TGTGCCAGCAGTGGGACAGGGACCAGCTCCTACGAGCAGTACTTC. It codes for CASSGTGTSSYEQYF.

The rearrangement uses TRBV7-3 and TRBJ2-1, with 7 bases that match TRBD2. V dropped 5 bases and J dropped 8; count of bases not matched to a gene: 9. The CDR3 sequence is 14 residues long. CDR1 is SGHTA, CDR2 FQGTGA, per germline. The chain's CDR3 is CASSQGLYLDEQFF. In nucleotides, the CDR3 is TGTGCCAGCAGCCAGGGACTATACTTGGATGAGCAGTTCTTC.

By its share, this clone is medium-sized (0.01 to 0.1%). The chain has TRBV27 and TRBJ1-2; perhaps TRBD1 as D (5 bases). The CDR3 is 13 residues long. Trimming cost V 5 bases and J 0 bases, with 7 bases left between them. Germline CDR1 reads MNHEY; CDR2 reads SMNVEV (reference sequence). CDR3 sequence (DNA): TGTGCCAGCAGTCCGACAGCTAACTATGGCTACACCTTC. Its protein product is CASSPTANYGYTF.

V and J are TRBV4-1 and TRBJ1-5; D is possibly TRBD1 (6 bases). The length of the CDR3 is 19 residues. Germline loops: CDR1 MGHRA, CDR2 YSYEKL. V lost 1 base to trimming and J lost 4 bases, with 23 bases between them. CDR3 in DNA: TGCGCCAGCAGCCAAGGGGGACCTTTTACAGGGAAGCGGAATCAGCCCCAGCATTTT. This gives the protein CASSQGGPFTGKRNQPQHF.

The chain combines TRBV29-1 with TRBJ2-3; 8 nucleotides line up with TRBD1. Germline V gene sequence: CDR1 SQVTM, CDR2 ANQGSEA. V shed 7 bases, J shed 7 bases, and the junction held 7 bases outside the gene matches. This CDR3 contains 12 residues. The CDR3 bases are TGCAGCGAGCAGGGGGCTGGAAATACGCAGTATTTT. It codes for CSEQGAGNTQYF.

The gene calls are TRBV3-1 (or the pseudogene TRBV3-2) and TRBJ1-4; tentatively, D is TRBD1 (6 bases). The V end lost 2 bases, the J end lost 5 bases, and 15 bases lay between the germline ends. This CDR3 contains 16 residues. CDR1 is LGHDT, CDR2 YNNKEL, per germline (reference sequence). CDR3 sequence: CASSQSPGQLNEKLFF. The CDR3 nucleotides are TGTGCCAGCAGCCAAAGTCCTGGACAGCTCAATGAAAAACTGTTTTTT.

The CDR3 reads CASSLQVEGYTF. Here the CDR3 DNA reads TGTGCCAGCAGTCTACAGGTCGAGGGCTACACCTTC. The chain has TRBV12-3 or TRBV12-4 and TRBJ1-2, with a weak D call TRBD1 (5 bases). CDR3 size: 12 residues. V lost 5 bases to trimming and J lost 8 bases, with 12 bases between them.

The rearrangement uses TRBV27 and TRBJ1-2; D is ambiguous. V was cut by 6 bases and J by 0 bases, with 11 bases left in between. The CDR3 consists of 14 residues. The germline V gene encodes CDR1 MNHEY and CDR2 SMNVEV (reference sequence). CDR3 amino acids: CASSPGGANYGYTF. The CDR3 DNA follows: TGTGCCAGCAGCCCCGGTGGAGCTAACTATGGCTACACCTTC.

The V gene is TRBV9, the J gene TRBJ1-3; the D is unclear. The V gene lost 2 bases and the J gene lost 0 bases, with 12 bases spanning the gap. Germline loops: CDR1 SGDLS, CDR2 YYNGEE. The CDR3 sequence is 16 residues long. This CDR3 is CASSVSTGISGNTIYF. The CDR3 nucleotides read TGTGCCAGCAGCGTCTCTACCGGGATCTCTGGAAACACCATATATTTT.

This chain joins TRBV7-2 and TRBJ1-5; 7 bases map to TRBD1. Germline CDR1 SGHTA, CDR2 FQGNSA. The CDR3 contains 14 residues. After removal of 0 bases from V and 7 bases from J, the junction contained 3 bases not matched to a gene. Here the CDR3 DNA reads TGTGCCAGCAGCTTAGCAGGGGGCGAACAGCCCCAGCATTTT. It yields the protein CASSLAGGEQPQHF.

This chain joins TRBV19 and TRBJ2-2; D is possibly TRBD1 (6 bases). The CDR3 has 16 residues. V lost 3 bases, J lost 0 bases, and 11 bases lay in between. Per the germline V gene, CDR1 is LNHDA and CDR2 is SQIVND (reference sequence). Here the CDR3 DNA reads TGTGCCAGTAGTATTTGGGGGCCCGCGAACACCGGGGAGCTGTTTTTT. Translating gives CASSIWGPANTGELFF.